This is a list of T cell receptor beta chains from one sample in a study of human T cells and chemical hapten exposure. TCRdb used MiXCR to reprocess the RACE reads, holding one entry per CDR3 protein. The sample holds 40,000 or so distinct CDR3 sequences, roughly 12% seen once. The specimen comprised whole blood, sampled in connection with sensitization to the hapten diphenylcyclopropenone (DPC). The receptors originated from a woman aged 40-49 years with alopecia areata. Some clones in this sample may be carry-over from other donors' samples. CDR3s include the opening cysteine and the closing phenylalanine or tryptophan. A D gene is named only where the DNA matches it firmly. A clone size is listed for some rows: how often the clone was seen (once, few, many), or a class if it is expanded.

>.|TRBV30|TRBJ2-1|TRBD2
TGTGCCTGGAGCGGGGGGGCCGTCAATGAGCAGTTCTTC
CAWSGGAVNEQFF
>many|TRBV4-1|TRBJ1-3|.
TGCGCCAGCAGCCAAGGGGGGGACCCCGGAAACACCATATATTTT
CASSQGGDPGNTIYF
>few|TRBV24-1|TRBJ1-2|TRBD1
TGTGCCACCAGTGATTTGAGAGGGGGCGACTATGGCTACACCTTC
CATSDLRGGDYGYTF
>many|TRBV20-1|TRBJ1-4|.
TGCAGTGCGGGGATTAATGAAAAACTGTTTTTT
CSAGINEKLFF
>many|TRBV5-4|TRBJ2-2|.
TGTGCCAGCAGCTTACAGGGAAGGCCCGGGGAGCTGTTTTTT
CASSLQGRPGELFF
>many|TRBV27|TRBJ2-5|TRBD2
TGTGCCAGCAGTTTGATCCCCCCCTCAGCGGGGGCTCAAGAGACCCAGTACTTC
CASSLIPPSAGAQETQYF
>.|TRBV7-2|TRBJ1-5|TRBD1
TGTGCCAGCAGCAGAGGGACAGCCACATATAGCAATCAGCCCCAGCATTTT
CASSRGTATYSNQPQHF
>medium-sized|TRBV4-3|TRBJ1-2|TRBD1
TGCGCCAGCAGCCAAGGTGGAGGGGGCGTCTATGGCTACACCTTC
CASSQGGGGVYGYTF
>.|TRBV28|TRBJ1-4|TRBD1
TGTGCCAGCAGCCTCGGGACAGAAGAAAAACTGTTTTTT
CASSLGTEEKLFF
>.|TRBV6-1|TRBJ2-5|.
TGTGCCAGCAGTAGATGGCAGGCCCTAGAGACCCAGTACTTC
CASSRWQALETQYF
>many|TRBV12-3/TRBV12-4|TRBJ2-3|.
TGTGCCAGCAGTTTACCTCAGGGTACGCAGTATTTT
CASSLPQGTQYF
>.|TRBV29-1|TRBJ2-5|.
TGCAGCGTTGGGCGCCAAGAGACCCAGTACTTC
CSVGRQETQYF
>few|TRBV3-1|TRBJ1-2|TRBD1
TGTGCCAGCAGATATGGGACAGGAGCGGGCTACACCTTC
CASRYGTGAGYTF
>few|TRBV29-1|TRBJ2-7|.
TGCAGCGTTCTCCGGGGCTCCTACGAGCAGTACTTC
CSVLRGSYEQYF
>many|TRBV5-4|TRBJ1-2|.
TGTGCCAGCAGCTTGGAAGCCCTGCTGGGTCGGGGCTACACCTTC
CASSLEALLGRGYTF
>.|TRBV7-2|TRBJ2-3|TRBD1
TGTGCCAGCAGCTTAAAGGGGGCGGGCTCGGGTACAGATACGCAGTATTTT
CASSLKGAGSGTDTQYF
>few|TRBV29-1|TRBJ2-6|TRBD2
TGCAGCGTGTCTAGCGGCTCTGGGGCCAACGTCCTGACTTTC
CSVSSGSGANVLTF
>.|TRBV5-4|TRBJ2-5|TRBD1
TGTGCCAGCAGCCCTCCCCGGACAGGGAGGGAGACCCAGTACTTC
CASSPPRTGRETQYF
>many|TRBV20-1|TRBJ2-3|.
TGCAGTGCTCTGACCCCAGGGGGGGCAGATACGCAGTATTTT
CSALTPGGADTQYF
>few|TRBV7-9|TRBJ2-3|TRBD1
TGTGCCAGCAGCAACCGGGACAGGGAGGGCGCAGATACGCAGTATTTT
CASSNRDREGADTQYF
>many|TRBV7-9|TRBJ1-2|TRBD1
TGTGCCAGCAGCTTGTTTTTCGTGTCCGGACAGGGCGGCTATGGCTACACCTTC
CASSLFFVSGQGGYGYTF
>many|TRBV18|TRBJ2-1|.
TGTGCCAGCTCACTAAATTCCGGGACCGAGGCTGGCGAGCAGTTCTTC
CASSLNSGTEAGEQFF
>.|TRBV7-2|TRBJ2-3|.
TGTGCCAGCAGCCCGCCGATGGATACGCAGTATTTT
CASSPPMDTQYF
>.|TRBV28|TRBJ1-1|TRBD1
TGTGCCAGCAGTCTTAGACAGGGTGTAGTCTTT
CASSLRQGVVF
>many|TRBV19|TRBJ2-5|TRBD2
TGTGCCAGTAGTCCCCAGGGTAGCGGGGGTCGAGAGACCCAGTACTTC
CASSPQGSGGRETQYF
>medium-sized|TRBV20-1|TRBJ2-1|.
TGCAGTGCTAGAGACCCCAGACAGGGAGGGTACAATGAGCAGTTCTTC
CSARDPRQGGYNEQFF
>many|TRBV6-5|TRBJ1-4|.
TGTGCCAGCAGGGAAGCAACTAATGAAAAACTGTTTTTT
CASREATNEKLFF
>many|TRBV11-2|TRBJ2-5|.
TGTGCCAGCAGACAAGGTGGGGGTCAACAAGAGACCCAGTACTTC
CASRQGGGQQETQYF
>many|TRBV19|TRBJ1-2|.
TGTGCCAGTACAGCAGCCCTCTATGGCTACACCTTC
CASTAALYGYTF
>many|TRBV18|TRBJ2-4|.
TGTGCCAGCTCACCATCCCCCCCCGGACCCCCAAACATTCAGTACTTC
CASSPSPPGPPNIQYF
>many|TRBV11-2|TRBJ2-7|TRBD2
TGTGCCAGCAGCTTCCGTAGCGGGAGGGCGGGCGAGCAGTACTTC
CASSFRSGRAGEQYF
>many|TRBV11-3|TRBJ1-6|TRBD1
TGTGCCAGCAGCTTAAACCAGGGGGCAAGTTCACCCCTCCACTTT
CASSLNQGASSPLHF
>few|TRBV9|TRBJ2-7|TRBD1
TGTGCCAGCAGCCTGCAGGGGGAAGCCTACGAGCAGTACTTC
CASSLQGEAYEQYF
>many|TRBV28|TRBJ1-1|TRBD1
TGTGAGACCCAGGGGGCCGGGACTGAAGCTTTCTTT
CETQGAGTEAFF
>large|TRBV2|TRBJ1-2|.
TGTGCCAGCAGGGATTTGGGCGGCTACACCTTC
CASRDLGGYTF
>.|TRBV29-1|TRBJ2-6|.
TGCAGCGTTGGCGCGGACTCTGGGGCCAACGTCCTGACTTTC
CSVGADSGANVLTF
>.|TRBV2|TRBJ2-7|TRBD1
TGTGCCAGCAGGAGGGACAGAAACTACGAGCAGTACTTC
CASRRDRNYEQYF
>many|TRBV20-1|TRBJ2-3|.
TGCAGTGCTAGATGGGGCGGCTCCACAGATACGCAGTATTTT
CSARWGGSTDTQYF
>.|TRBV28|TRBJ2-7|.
TGTGCCAGCAGCGAATGGGCCGTAACCTACGAGCAGTACTTC
CASSEWAVTYEQYF